This T cell receptor (beta chain) was sequenced for a study of T-cell reconstitution after alpha-beta-depleted transplantation in children. CDR3 size: 13 residues. Germline CDR1 is SGHTA and CDR2 is FQGNSA. The library targeted TCRbeta and was prepared with unique molecular identifiers. TCRdb called the PCR reads again in MiXCR, with one record for every CDR3 protein. The table records approximately 800,000 distinct CDR3 sequences, roughly 16% of them present only once. General study points: Several hundred rapidly expanded clones from non-depleted graft cells reportedly supplied alpha-beta T cells about two months post-transplant. The origin of high day-60 TCRbeta diversity in some patients lay in surviving recipient T cells and thymic progenitors. After one year, T-cell counts and TCRbeta diversity mostly came from new T cells.

Notes on this clonotype: Its matching antigen is unknown. One end of the junction is discordant with germline, which a read error may explain.

The source is a male patient between 10 and 17 years old who had a stem cell transplant for acute lymphoblastic leukemia, so the T cells may come from the graft donor. This material consisted of PBMCs, mostly from graft donor cells, taken 360 days after TCRalphabeta/CD19-depleted stem cell transplant. V gene TRBV7-2 combines with J gene TRBJ2-7; no clear D. The CDR3, as DNA: TGTGCCAGCAGCTCTCTGATCTCCCACGAGCAGTACTTC. It yields the protein CASSSLISHEQYF. Filled out from reference TRBV7-2 and TRBJ2-7, the complete variable domain reads GAGVSQSPSNKVTEKGKDVELRCDPISGHTALYWYRQSLGQGLEFLIYFQGNSAPDKSGLPSDRFSAERTGGSVSTLTIQRTQQEDSAVYLCASSSLISHEQYFGPGTRLTVT.